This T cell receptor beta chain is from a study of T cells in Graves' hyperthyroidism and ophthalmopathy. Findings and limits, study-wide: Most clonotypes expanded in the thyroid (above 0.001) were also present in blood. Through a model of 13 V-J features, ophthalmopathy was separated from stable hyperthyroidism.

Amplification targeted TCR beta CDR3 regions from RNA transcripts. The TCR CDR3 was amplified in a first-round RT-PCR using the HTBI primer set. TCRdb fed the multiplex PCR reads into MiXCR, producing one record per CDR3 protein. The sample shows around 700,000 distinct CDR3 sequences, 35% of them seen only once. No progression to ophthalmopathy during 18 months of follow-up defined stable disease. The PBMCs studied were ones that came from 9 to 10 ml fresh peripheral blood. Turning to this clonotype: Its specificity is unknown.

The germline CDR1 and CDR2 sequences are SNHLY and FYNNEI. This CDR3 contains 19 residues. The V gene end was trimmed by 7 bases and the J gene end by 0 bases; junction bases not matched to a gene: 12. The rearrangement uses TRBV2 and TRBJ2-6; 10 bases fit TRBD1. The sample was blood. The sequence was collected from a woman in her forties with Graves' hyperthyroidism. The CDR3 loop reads CASTAGQGTSYSGANVLTF. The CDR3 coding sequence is TGTGCCAGCACTGCGGGACAGGGGACTTCATACTCTGGGGCCAACGTCCTGACTTTC.